In its sample, the clone carrying this T cell receptor beta chain was seen many times. V was clipped by 0 bases and J by 3 bases, with 9 bases between them. Germline CDR1 GTSNPN, CDR2 SVGIG (reference sequence). The CDR3 has 14 residues. This entry comes from a study of early T cells in non-severe SARS-CoV-2 infection. Study in general: The sequenced material was bulk RNA from unsorted whole blood, and its chains were unpaired.

Unique molecular identifiers were added to individual cDNA molecules. MiXCR, run by TCRdb on the 5' RACE reads, gives a single entry per CDR3 protein. The sample carries tens of thousands of distinct CDR3 sequences, 4% to 4.5% recorded once. This TCR was sampled from an adult who was a healthcare worker with PCR-confirmed SARS-CoV-2 infection or an uninfected control (not recorded which). The chain recombines TRBV30 with TRBJ2-4; a possible D gene is TRBD1 (6 bases). Sequenced material: whole blood. The CDR3, as DNA: TGTGCCTGGAGTGTGGGGGCAGGCAAAAACATTCAGTACTTC. Translating gives CAWSVGAGKNIQYF.